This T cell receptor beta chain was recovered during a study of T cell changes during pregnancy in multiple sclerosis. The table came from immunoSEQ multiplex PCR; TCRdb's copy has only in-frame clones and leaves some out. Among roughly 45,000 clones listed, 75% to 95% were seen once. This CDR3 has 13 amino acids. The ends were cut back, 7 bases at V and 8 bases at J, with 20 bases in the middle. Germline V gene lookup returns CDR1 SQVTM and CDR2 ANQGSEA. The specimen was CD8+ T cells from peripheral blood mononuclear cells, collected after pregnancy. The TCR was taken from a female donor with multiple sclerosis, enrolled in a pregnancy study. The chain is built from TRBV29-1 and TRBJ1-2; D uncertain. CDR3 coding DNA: TGCAGCGGGTTAGAATCGGTTAGAGGCGGCTACACCTTC. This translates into CSGLESVRGGYTF.